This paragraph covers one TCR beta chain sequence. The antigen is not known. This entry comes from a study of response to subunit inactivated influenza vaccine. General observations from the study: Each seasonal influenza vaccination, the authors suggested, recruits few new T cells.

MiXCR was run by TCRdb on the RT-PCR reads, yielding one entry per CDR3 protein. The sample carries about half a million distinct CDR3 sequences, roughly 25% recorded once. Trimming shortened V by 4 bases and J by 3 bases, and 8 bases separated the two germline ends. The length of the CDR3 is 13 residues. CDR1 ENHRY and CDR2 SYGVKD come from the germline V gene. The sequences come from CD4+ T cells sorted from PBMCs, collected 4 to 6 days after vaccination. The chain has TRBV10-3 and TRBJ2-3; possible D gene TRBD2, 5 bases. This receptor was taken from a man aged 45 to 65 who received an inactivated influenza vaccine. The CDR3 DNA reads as TGTGCCATCAGTGCGGGATCAACAGATACGCAGTATTTT. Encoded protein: CAISAGSTDTQYF.